The clone carrying this T cell receptor beta chain was seen only a few times. Its target is not known. Amplification by 5'RACE using constant-segment primers produced TCR alpha and TCR beta cDNA libraries that carried sample barcodes and UMIs. TCRdb analysed the 5' RACE reads with MiXCR anew, one entry per CDR3 protein. The sample consists of over 350,000 distinct CDR3 sequences, roughly 15% of them appearing once. These data come from a study of T-cell memory formation after mild COVID-19. Germline values: CDR1 KGHSH, CDR2 LQKENI. The V and J ends lost 2 bases and 5 bases, in that order; junction bases with no gene match: 12. The CDR3 is 17 amino acids. Broader study findings: CD4+ clones that contracted lay mainly in CM and EM; CD8+ ones lay in EMRA.

What was sequenced was PBMCs or a T cell subset sorted from them (not recorded which). The sequence was obtained from a man in his late teens or twenties who had mild COVID-19 (a few samples of this study predate the infection). Cell type and time point are not known. The chain employs TRBV18 and TRBJ2-3; 8 bases fit TRBD2. The CDR3 DNA reads as TGTGCCAGCTCACCAGTCGGGCCTGCGGGGGGACTAGATACGCAGTATTTT. It encodes CASSPVGPAGGLDTQYF. Full variable domain (rest looked up from reference TRBV18 and TRBJ2-3): NAGVMQNPRHLVRRRGQEARLRCSPMKGHSHVYWYRQLPEEGLKFMVYLQKENIIDESGMPKERFSAEFPKEGPSILRIQQVVRGDSAAYFCASSPVGPAGGLDTQYFGPGTRLTVL.